The subject of this entry is one T cell receptor beta chain. What antigen it recognizes has not been identified. Base qualities are not recorded, but no much larger clone differs from it by a single base. Libraries were prepared through the immunoSEQ multiplex PCR assay. The multiplex PCR relied on a mix of 60 forward primers for TCR Vbeta segments and 13 reverse primers for TCR Jbeta segments. The CDR3 region of rearranged TCR beta genes was amplified from genomic DNA by a multiplex PCR assay. The Illumina HiSeq System was used to sequence the amplified TCR beta libraries as 87-base-pair reads. The source study handled its data this way. In a later analysis, tens of millions of unique TCR beta chains were counted across the approximately 620 repertoires, and approximately 11 million of these chains were shared by at least two donors. A nearest-neighbor algorithm error-corrected the raw reads and collapsed the reads into unique sequences, merging closely related sequences to remove PCR and sequencing errors. Alignment of CDR3 sequences to IMGT reference sequences was used to assign V, D and J gene segments. For a sequence to be retained, at least a six-nucleotide match to both a V gene segment and a J gene segment was required. A rearrangement counted as productive if the CDR3 had no stop codons and remained in frame with V and J, and every other rearrangement counted as non-productive. Following IMGT convention, CDR3 was defined as the stretch from the second conserved V-encoded cysteine to the conserved J-encoded phenylalanine. The earlier analysis of roughly 590 of the donors excluded sequences that lacked an unambiguous match to a single V gene segment. An earlier analysis of roughly 590 of the donors called V segments functional above 56.7% productive rearrangements and segregating when the between-donor standard deviation exceeded 5%. A statistical classification framework was developed to diagnose cytomegalovirus status using the catalog of TCR beta chain sequences. In a later analysis, V and J genes were assigned by comparing TCR nucleotide sequences against IMGT/GENE-DB human TR gene sequences. Using the TCRdist pipeline, a later analysis assigned CDR3 sequences along with most-parsimonious VDJ recombination scenarios. In a later analysis, each TCR beta chain was defined by its CDR3 amino acid sequence together with its V-gene family, and reads lacking a unique V-gene family were excluded. To address suspected cross-contamination and a sequencing artifact, a later analysis removed several hundred highly shared, low-generation-probability nucleotide sequences. In a later analysis, a clonal expansion index for each public chain was calculated from normalized within-repertoire ranks of inferred template counts. In a later analysis, generation probabilities were computed using a VDJ recombination model fitted to out-of-frame rearrangements, and the results were checked against IGoR. Hypergeometric tests were used in a later analysis to score TCR-TCR, TCR-HLA and TCR-CMV co-occurrence, with a repertoire-size bias correction applied to the TCR pairs. In a later analysis, false discovery rates were estimated by permuting HLA or CMV assignments 20 times. In a later analysis, co-occurring TCRs were grouped using DBSCAN, with TCRdist sequence similarity added in when clustering inside HLA-allele-positive subsets. Repertoires with fewer than 30,000 or more than 120,000 public chains, plus five repertoires with anomalous nucleotide sharing, were excluded from co-occurrence clustering. The source is immuneACCESS, and TCRdb retained only in-frame sequences with V and J called. Part of the clones is not carried over; for the studies checked, unresolved V genes explain less than half of this, and the remainder is unexplained. V, J and clone size were drawn from that table, and D and trimming were deduced from the DNA. This sample gives about 110,000 clones in total; approximately 82% of them show up just once. The ten largest account for roughly an eighth of the sample.

Including the terminal cysteine and phenylalanine, the CDR3 comprises 14 residues. CDR3 DNA is the only sequence kept; it has 42 bases, read in frame from the first base. CDR1 and CDR2, looked up from the germline V gene (reference sequence), are LNHNV and YYDKDF. V is reduced by 0 bases and J by 2 bases, leaving a spacing of 7 bases between them. The entry originates in a study of cytomegalovirus exposure and HLA in healthy donors (dated by TCRdb to about 2017). Background for the entire study: An earlier analysis of 587 of the donors reported about 260 Gb of sequence data and about 120 million unique TCR beta sequences obtained from around 190 million T cells. On average, around 200,000 unique TCR beta nucleotide sequences were sequenced per donor among fewer than 500 genotyped donors of the cohort, with around 19% of those sequences being non-productive. A later genetic analysis took genome-wide SNP genotypes for about three fifths of the 666 donors and used that subset as a discovery cohort. A later analysis re-examined previously published TCR beta repertoires from more than 550 donors and added high-resolution HLA genotyping to investigate patterns of TCR occurrence. Of the roughly 400 genotyped donors, less than 90% were placed in the genetic ancestry cluster associated with self-reported Caucasian donors. The study aimed to test whether cataloging public T cell receptors could reveal signatures of past pathogen exposure. All discovery cohort repertoires had been generated on a single sequencing platform. The number of typed donors differed by locus: about 620-630 for A, B, C, DRB1 and DQB1; about 520 for DQA1; 606 for DPA1; and about 470 for DPB1. Roughly 300 gigabases of sequencing data and roughly 80 million unique TCR sequences made up an early release that covered roughly 670 HLA-typed donors. Roughly 5 DR-DQ haplotypes were treated as single units for association and clustering because of strong linkage in the cohort. High-throughput TCR immunosequencing, statistical association of individual TCRs with disease status, and machine learning were combined to predict cytomegalovirus infection status. The study used immunosequencing to profile the T cell repertoires of 670 or so subjects and linked those repertoires to cytomegalovirus serostatus. Donor age, sex, ethnicity and CMV serostatus were compiled alongside the repertoire data. Besides the first cohort of approximately 710 subjects, a separate validation cohort made up of 95 to 150 different subjects was used. An earlier analysis of 587 of the donors used high-throughput TCR beta sequencing to judge whether each TCR beta V gene segment behaved as functional or pseudogenic. Class I and class II HLA loci were covered by the typing at four-digit resolution. In the later analysis, no new phenotypic data were used to find candidate immune exposures; instead, reliance was placed on TCR beta sequences and their occurrence across donors.

Here is what the overall study found, with its caveats: Fewer than 20 rarely observed V segments, including chromosome 9 orphons, were excluded from the earlier analysis of some 590 of the donors because counts were too low. A later analysis associated about 16,000 TCR beta sequences with specific HLA alleles at a false discovery rate of 0.05. The authors suggested that the approach could potentially be extended to other disease states and immunological phenotypes. Roughly uniform sequencing depth across donors was assumed in presence/absence analyses, although this assumption may not hold. In a later analysis, TCR association rates were found to vary across HLA loci, with the most associated TCRs seen for DRB1 alleles and the fewest for HLA-C alleles. The study listed approximately 150 TCR beta chains as associated with cytomegalovirus. Linkage disequilibrium might explain the correlated functional status among segregating V segments, but an unknown experimental factor could not be ruled out. Compared with the approximately 700-donor mean, donors in an Asian-associated ancestry cluster had fewer N-insertions in productive TCRs, according to a later genetic analysis. In both the original and validation cohorts, the classifier was reported to diagnose cytomegalovirus status with high specificity and sensitivity. A later genetic analysis associated a missense DCLRE1C variant with V-gene and J-gene trimming of TCR beta chains, and an independent cohort replicated the association. A further reported finding was that TCR beta sequences accurately predicted the HLA-A and HLA-B alleles for most subjects in the first cohort. HLA typing was unavailable for some donors at each locus, so association tests used only the typed subset. Some IMGT-functional V segments, including TRBV6-2 and TRBV6-3, could not be distinguished by the 87-base-pair reads and were therefore excluded. The cohort was sequenced for TCR beta chains only, and without alpha or paired-chain data the features that could be detected were limited. In an earlier analysis of more than 450 of the donors, most TCR beta V segments were observed in productive rearrangements about 87% or about 30% of the time, broadly matching IMGT annotations. When HLA alleles, especially DR and DQ, strongly co-occurred, attributing TCR associations to individual alleles was difficult. According to a later analysis, most CMV-associated TCR beta chains appeared to be HLA-restricted, and the HLA associations seemed to be driven largely by CMV exposure. A cluster of highly shared sequence variants was judged likely to be a technical artifact of the sequencing pipeline. Compared with equally common non-associated chains, HLA-associated TCR beta chains in a later analysis were more clonally expanded and had lower generation probabilities. In a later analysis, several top co-occurrence clusters were reported to appear linked to parvovirus B19, influenza, CMV and Epstein-Barr virus. Most TCR sequences were observed very rarely across donors, whereas some public TCRs were present in many individuals. In vitro tests confirmed that a few of the cytomegalovirus-associated TCR beta chains recognize cytomegalovirus antigens. CMV serostatus was the only immune exposure information available for the cohort.

The cohort consisted of some 670 healthy bone marrow donors. At the time of sampling, every cohort member was nominally healthy, though immune exposures that went unrecorded were likely present. The donor tested CMV seropositive, placing the donor among the 289 seropositive members of the cohort. A peripheral blood sample was collected from each donor, and TCR beta sequencing was performed on peripheral blood mononuclear cells. The Qiagen DNeasy Blood Extraction Kit was used to extract genomic DNA from the blood cell samples. The V gene is TRBV15 and the J gene is TRBJ1-1; the D gene is not confidently resolved. This clonotype was sampled from a man aged 30 to 39 in good health and CMV-seropositive. Material: PBMCs. CDR3 sequence: CATSRDPGNTEAFF. The base sequence is TGTGCCACCAGCAGAGACCCGGGAAACACTGAAGCTTTCTTT. This CDR3, with the reference TRBV15 and TRBJ1-1 proteins standing in past its ends, gives the full variable domain DAMVIQNPRYQVTQFGKPVTLSCSQTLNHNVMYWYQQKSSQAPKLLFHYYDKDFNNEADTPDNFQSRRPNTSFCFLDIRSPGLGDTAMYLCATSRDPGNTEAFFGQGTRLTVV.